Below are 28 T cell receptor beta chains sequenced from a single sample in a study of siplizumab effects on memory and regulatory T cells. Generated by immunoSEQ multiplex PCR, the TCRdb table keeps only in-frame clones and is missing some. The table has some 97,000 clones, around 92% seen once. Material for sequencing was CD4+ T cells sorted from blood. Receptors were obtained from a human donor in good health. Some clones in this sample may be carry-over from other donors' samples.

This chain links TRBV14 with TRBJ1-3; TRBD1 agrees at 8 bases. The V segment lost 2 bases and the J segment 0 bases; nucleotides outside the gene matches: 6. Germline CDR1 SGHDN, CDR2 FVKESK. The CDR3 runs 17 residues. CDR3 DNA: TGTGCCAGCAGCCAACGCATCGACAGGGGCTCTGGAAACACCATATATTTT. Translating it yields CASSQRIDRGSGNTIYF.

This clone showed up many times. The rearrangement uses TRBV5-6 and TRBJ1-2; the match to TRBD1 covers 10 bases. The germline CDR1 and CDR2 sequences are SGHDT and YYEEEE. The J segment lost 7 bases and the V segment lost 4 bases, leaving 7 bases of the junction unmatched. The CDR3 contains 14 residues. CDR3 DNA: TGTGCCAGCAGCCCCGGGACAGGGGTTCGTGGCTACACCTTC. Its translation is CASSPGTGVRGYTF.

The V call is TRBV9, the J call TRBJ2-3, with D tentatively TRBD1 or TRBD2 (5 bases each). CDR1 and CDR2 from the germline V gene are SGDLS and YYNGEE. The CDR3 is 15 residues long. The V and J ends lost 2 bases and 0 bases respectively, with 10 bases between them. CDR3 coding DNA: TGTGCCAGCAGCGTCGGGGCCGGAAGCACAGATACGCAGTATTTT. This encodes CASSVGAGSTDTQYF. Supplemented by reference TRBV9 and TRBJ2-3, the full variable domain reads DSGVTQTPKHLITATGQRVTLRCSPRSGDLSVYWYQQSLDQGLQFLIQYYNGEERAKGNILERFSAQQFPDLHSELNLSSLELGDSALYFCASSVGAGSTDTQYFGPGTRLTVL.

This sequence joins TRBV14 and TRBJ2-3; possibly TRBD2 for D (6 bases). Per the germline V gene, CDR1 is SGHDN and CDR2 is FVKESK. V lost 3 bases, J lost 5 bases, and 21 bases lay in between. This CDR3 is built from 17 residues. The DNA of the CDR3 is TGTGCCAGCAGCCACGTCCCCCCAGCCGGGGGAAGAGATACGCAGTATTTT. Protein: CASSHVPPAGGRDTQYF. Together with reference TRBV14 and TRBJ2-3, the CDR3 gives the full variable domain: EAGVTQFPSHSVIEKGQTVTLRCDPISGHDNLYWYRRVMGKEIKFLLHFVKESKQDESGMPNNRFLAERTGGTYSTLKVQPAELEDSGVYFCASSHVPPAGGRDTQYFGPGTRLTVL.

The table lists this clone with a few counts. The chain is built from TRBV9 and TRBJ1-5; the D gene is possibly TRBD1 (6 bases). Trimming removed 0 bases at V and 0 bases at J, with 10 bases between. The CDR3 loop spans 16 amino acids. Germline V CDR1 and CDR2: SGDLS, YYNGEE. CDR3: CASSVARTDSNQPQHF. The CDR3 nucleotides read TGTGCCAGCAGCGTAGCTAGGACAGATAGCAATCAGCCCCAGCATTTT.

This clone was counted once. V usage is TRBV7-2 and J usage is TRBJ1-1; D is unclear. V was pared by 5 bases and J by 1 base, with 8 bases between. This CDR3 contains 13 residues. Germline V lookup: CDR1 SGHTA, CDR2 FQGNSA. DNA for the CDR3: TGTGCCAGCAGCCTCACAGAGAACACTGAAGCTTTCTTT. It is translated as CASSLTENTEAFF.

The chain recombines TRBV5-1 with TRBJ2-3, with TRBD1 identical over 7 bases. This CDR3 contains 17 residues. Germline V CDR1 and CDR2: SGHRS, YFSETQ. The V gene end was trimmed by 2 bases and the J gene end by 1 base; junction bases not matched to a gene: 10. CDR3: CASSFSRQGGGTDTQYF. The CDR3 DNA sequence: TGCGCCAGCAGCTTCTCCAGACAGGGTGGTGGCACAGATACGCAGTATTTT.

Only one count was recorded for this clone. The rearrangement uses TRBV28 and TRBJ2-6, with D perhaps given as TRBD1 or TRBD2 (6 bases each). The CDR3 extends over 17 amino acids. CDR1 MDHEN and CDR2 SYDVKM come from the germline V gene. The V and J ends lost 3 bases and 0 bases respectively, with 12 bases between them. The CDR3 here is CASSLIGGYSGANVLTF. The DNA for the CDR3 is TGTGCCAGCAGTTTGATAGGGGGGTACTCTGGGGCCAACGTCCTGACTTTC.

This chain joins TRBV6-6 and TRBJ2-1; D may be TRBD1 or TRBD2 (6 bases each). The V end was cut by 9 bases, the J end by 4 bases, with 16 bases between. The CDR3 is 14 residues long. Germline lookup yields CDR1 MNHNY and CDR2 SVGAGI (reference sequence). CDR3 nucleotides: TGTGCCAGTGGGGGGCGGGGCCAGTACAATGAGCAGTTCTTC. Translation: CASGGRGQYNEQFF.

This chain links TRBV14 with TRBJ1-1; D unclear. The CDR3 totals 14 residues. CDR1 is SGHDN, CDR2 FVKESK, per germline. Trimming removed 1 base from V and 4 bases from J, with 10 bases in between. CDR3 sequence reads: CASSQGGMGTEAFF. DNA for the CDR3: TGTGCCAGCAGCCAAGGGGGAATGGGCACTGAAGCTTTCTTT.

CDR3 nucleotides: TGTGCCTCCCTTCAGGACGGCGGATTTAAATCACCCCTCCACTTT. This encodes CASLQDGGFKSPLHF. The V gene is TRBV2, the J gene TRBJ1-6; D call uncertain. The CDR3 sequence is 15 residues long. V lost 11 bases to trimming and J lost 10 bases, with 24 bases between them. Germline V gene lookup returns CDR1 SNHLY and CDR2 FYNNEI.

The chain joins TRBV28 to TRBJ1-5, with no clear D. Trimming stripped 2 bases from V and 3 bases from J, with 20 bases between. The germline CDR1 and CDR2 sequences are MDHEN and SYDVKM. This CDR3 has 18 amino acids. The CDR3 loop is CASSLNILRSLPNQPQHF. DNA for the CDR3: TGTGCCAGCAGTTTAAATATTCTCCGCAGCCTACCCAATCAGCCCCAGCATTTT.

The rearrangement uses TRBV14 and TRBJ1-1, with a weak D call TRBD1 (6 bases). Germline V gene data show CDR1 as SGHDN and CDR2 as FVKESK. Trimming pared 4 bases from V and 9 bases from J, leaving 12 bases between. This CDR3 has 12 residues. CDR3 sequence reads: CASSPFGTKAFF. CDR3 nucleotides: TGTGCCAGCAGCCCCTTCGGGACAAAAGCTTTCTTT.

The chain combines TRBV7-9 with TRBJ2-3; D is uncertain. CDR1 is SEHNR, CDR2 FQNEAQ, per germline (reference sequence). V gave up 3 bases and J gave up 4 bases, with 5 bases separating them. CDR3 length equals 12 residues. The CDR3 sequence: CASSFGSDTQYF. DNA for the CDR3: TGTGCCAGCAGCTTTGGCTCAGATACGCAGTATTTT.

This sequence joins TRBV6-5 and TRBJ2-6; unclear D gene. The CDR3 sequence is 16 residues long. Trimming left V 2 bases short and J 2 bases short, with 10 bases between. Germline CDR1 is MNHEY and CDR2 is SVGAGI. The CDR3 DNA reads as TGTGCCAGCAGTTACGGTCCCGGTGCTGGGGCCAACGTCCTGACTTTC. Its translation: CASSYGPGAGANVLTF.

This CDR3 is CASRGYDTSPRSSYNEQFF. The DNA for the CDR3 is TGTGCCAGTAGAGGATATGATACTAGCCCCAGGAGCTCCTACAATGAGCAGTTCTTC. V usage is TRBV19 and J usage is TRBJ2-1, with D perhaps TRBD2 (6 bases). V shed 6 bases and J shed 0 bases, with 24 bases lying between them. Germline V gene data show CDR1 as LNHDA and CDR2 as SQIVND (reference sequence). The CDR3 extends over 19 amino acids.

The chain joins TRBV21-1 to TRBJ2-7; the table's D gene call, TRBD2, was not cross checked with the DNA. TRBV21-1 is tagged as a pseudogene. This CDR3 is 13 amino acids long. CDR3 residues: CASSIFNSGEQYF. Here the CDR3 DNA reads TGTGCCAGCAGCATATTTAATTCGGGGGAGCAGTACTTC.

The rearrangement links TRBV4-1 to TRBJ2-5; 8 positions agree with TRBD1. V lost 1 base, J lost 5 bases, and 3 bases stayed unmatched. The germline V gene has CDR1 MGHRA and CDR2 YSYEKL. The CDR3 covers 14 residues. The chain's CDR3 is CASSQGRGLETQYF. The CDR3 DNA is TGCGCCAGCAGCCAAGGCAGGGGGCTGGAGACCCAGTACTTC.

In DNA form, the CDR3 reads TGCGCCAGCAGCCCCCCTGCGCAGGGGCGTCTATACAATGAGCAGTTCTTC. It codes for CASSPPAQGRLYNEQFF. The rearrangement joins TRBV4-1 to TRBJ2-1, with D tentatively TRBD1 (6 bases). Germline-derived CDR1 and CDR2 are MGHRA and YSYEKL. This CDR3 has 17 residues. V gave up 4 bases and J gave up 4 bases, with 20 bases separating them.

The rearrangement uses TRBV2 and TRBJ1-2; D gene ambiguous. The CDR3 runs 13 residues. Germline values: CDR1 SNHLY, CDR2 FYNNEI. V gave up 6 bases and J gave up 8 bases, with 16 bases separating them. In DNA, the CDR3 is TGTGCCAGCAGCACTACACCCAAGTGGGGCTACACCTTC. Protein product: CASSTTPKWGYTF.

CDR3 protein: CASSLVGENTEAFF. The CDR3 DNA follows: TGTGCCAGCAGCTTAGTGGGGGAGAACACTGAAGCTTTCTTT. The rearrangement joins TRBV7-6 to TRBJ1-1, with D possibly TRBD1 on 5 matching bases. There are 14 residues in the CDR3. Trimming cost V 1 base and J 1 base, with 7 bases left between them. Germline CDR1 is SGHVS and CDR2 is FNYEAQ.

This clone appeared a few times. This chain joins TRBV19 and TRBJ1-2, with 7 bases that match TRBD1. V lost 4 bases to trimming and J lost 9 bases; unmatched junction nucleotides: 8. The CDR3 has 13 residues. The germline CDR1 and CDR2 sequences are LNHDA and SQIVND (reference sequence). The CDR3 reads CASSRDSLPSYTF. The CDR3 region has the DNA TGTGCCAGTAGTAGGGACAGCCTACCGAGCTACACCTTC.

Comment on this clone: The junction shows a germline mismatch at one end, possibly a read error. The chain carries TRBV4-1 and TRBJ2-7; D unclear. The CDR3 totals 14 residues. The germline V gene has CDR1 MGHRA and CDR2 YSYEKL. The CDR3 is CASSQESIPYEQCF. Written as DNA, the CDR3 is TGCGCCAGCAGCCAAGAAAGCATTCCCTACGAGCAGTGCTTC.

The rearrangement links TRBV9 to TRBJ1-1; D not resolved. In germline, CDR1 is SGDLS, CDR2 YYNGEE. V was cut by 4 bases and J by 7 bases, with 14 bases left in between. The length of the CDR3 is 13 residues. The CDR3 loop is CASSTGQLNEAFF. The CDR3, as DNA: TGTGCCAGCAGCACCGGGCAGCTCAATGAAGCTTTCTTT.

This clone has more than one count but fewer than ten. The chain joins TRBV11-2 to TRBJ2-1, with D uncertain. Germline V gives CDR1 SGHAT, CDR2 FQNNGV. The CDR3 contains 16 residues. The germline V and J ends were trimmed by 1 base and 0 bases, with 10 bases remaining between them. In DNA form, the CDR3 reads TGTGCCAGCAGCTTAGTTTCGGGTCGCTCCTACAATGAGCAGTTCTTC. Encoded protein: CASSLVSGRSYNEQFF.

The chain has TRBV28 and TRBJ2-1; 9 nucleotides match TRBD2. The trim removed 6 bases at V and 9 bases at J, leaving 9 bases unmatched. The CDR3 runs to 14 residues. Germline CDR1 reads MDHEN; CDR2 reads SYDVKM. The CDR3 here is CASSPGLAFSEQFF. Here the CDR3 DNA reads TGTGCCAGCAGCCCCGGACTAGCGTTTAGTGAGCAGTTCTTC.

The gene calls are TRBV5-1 and TRBJ2-7, with D possibly being TRBD1 (6 bases). The ends were cut back, 4 bases at V and 0 bases at J, with 8 bases in the middle. Per germline, CDR1 SGHRS and CDR2 YFSETQ. This CDR3 spans 13 amino acids. CDR3 amino acids: CASSTRGSYEQYF. The CDR3 bases are TGCGCCAGCAGCACCAGGGGCTCCTACGAGCAGTACTTC.

This clone has a single count. This rearrangement joins TRBV28 to TRBJ1-5; 8 bases align to TRBD1. J gave up 0 bases and V 3 bases, and 7 bases lay outside the gene matches. Germline values: CDR1 MDHEN, CDR2 SYDVKM. The CDR3 spans 17 residues. The CDR3 DNA sequence: TGTGCCAGCAGTTTCTCCCCGACAGGGGATAGCAATCAGCCCCAGCATTTT. This codes for CASSFSPTGDSNQPQHF.